The source of this T cell receptor (beta chain) is a study of HIV-infected patients and healthy controls. Judged by abundance, this clonotype is medium-sized. Its target is not known. J lost 2 bases, V lost 5 bases, and 5 bases had no gene match. The CDR3 extends over 14 amino acids. CDR1 and CDR2 from the germline V gene are SGHDT and YYEEEE. Follow-up blood was drawn about 14 weeks, roughly three months, after antiretroviral therapy began. No cell fractionation was done, so the repertoire covers all unsorted peripheral blood T cells. Study results and limitations: The study did not determine the donors' HLA types.

500 ng RNA was reverse transcribed with alpha and beta constant-region primers. Alpha and beta chain libraries were made separately by chain-specific third strand synthesis with multiplexing indices. The cDNA received a 5' RACE adapter containing a random hexamer plus an SP2 sequencing primer site. Second strand DNA was synthesized using a primer at the SP2 site. TCRdb re-called the 5' RACE reads through MiXCR, storing one row per CDR3 protein. The table has fewer than 7,000 distinct CDR3 sequences, approximately 10% seen once. The sample was blood, taken during antiretroviral therapy. The sequence came from an adult with HIV infection. The chain recombines TRBV5-6 with TRBJ2-7; 9 positions match TRBD1. CDR3 sequence (DNA): TGTGCCAGCAGTTTCGGACAGGGGACCTACGAGCAGTACTTC. Encoded protein: CASSFGQGTYEQYF.